Listed below are T cell receptor beta chains from one sample, sequenced in a study of cytomegalovirus exposure and HLA in healthy donors. Sequencing used immunoSEQ multiplex PCR; TCRdb keeps in-frame clones, though not all of them. This sample has about 190,000 clones, with about 85% found just once. The sample was PBMCs. These receptors originate from a woman in her forties or fifties in good health and CMV-seronegative. The CDR3 runs from the conserved cysteine through the conserved F or W. D genes are given only for firm matches. Size values are once, few and many counts, or a class for expanded clones, and some rows have none.

d_gene	v_gene	j_gene	abundance	CDR3aa	CDR3nt
.	TRBV7-2	TRBJ2-7	.	CASSLGGPLYEQYF	TGTGCCAGCAGCTTAGGAGGCCCTCTCTACGAGCAGTACTTC
TRBD1	TRBV6-1	TRBJ1-1	.	CASSGRTGLTEAFF	TGTGCCAGCAGTGGCAGGACAGGGCTCACTGAAGCTTTCTTT
.	TRBV18	TRBJ2-2	.	CASSPSYGEPGELFF	TGTGCCAGCTCACCAAGTTACGGGGAGCCCGGGGAGCTGTTTTTT
TRBD1	TRBV29-1	TRBJ2-5	few	CSVVPQGRQETQYF	TGCAGCGTTGTCCCACAGGGGCGGCAAGAGACCCAGTACTTC
.	TRBV5-6	TRBJ1-1	few	CASSRFAIPASNTEAFF	TGTGCCAGCAGCCGATTCGCGATCCCCGCCTCGAACACTGAAGCTTTCTTT
.	TRBV18	TRBJ1-2	once	CASSPDSPIYGYTF	TGTGCCAGCTCACCAGACAGCCCGATCTATGGCTACACCTTC
TRBD1	TRBV7-3	TRBJ2-5	.	CASSLDRAAKETQYF	TGTGCCAGCAGCTTAGACAGGGCGGCCAAAGAGACCCAGTACTTC
TRBD2	TRBV7-2	TRBJ2-7	.	CASSLELAGGPFRYEQYF	TGTGCCAGCAGCTTAGAACTAGCGGGAGGGCCGTTTCGCTACGAGCAGTACTTC
.	TRBV7-9	TRBJ2-7	.	CSSSLLGARYF	TGTTCCAGCAGCTTATTAGGGGCCAGGTACTTC
.	TRBV14	TRBJ2-2	.	CASSQSPWANTGELFF	TGTGCCAGCAGCCAGAGCCCTTGGGCCAACACCGGGGAGCTGTTTTTT
.	TRBV7-8	TRBJ1-5	.	CASSLAGAKPQHF	TGTGCCAGCAGCTTAGCAGGGGCGAAGCCCCAGCATTTT
.	TRBV4-1	TRBJ2-7	.	CASSYWQGSYEQYF	TGCGCCAGCAGCTATTGGCAGGGGTCCTACGAGCAGTACTTC
.	TRBV7-3	TRBJ1-1	few	CASSLEGFTEAFF	TGTGCCAGCAGCTTGGAGGGATTCACTGAAGCTTTCTTT
TRBD1	TRBV5-1	TRBJ1-1	.	CASSRQGEGTEAFF	TGCGCCAGCAGCCGACAGGGAGAAGGGACTGAAGCTTTCTTT
TRBD1	TRBV15	TRBJ2-7	.	CATSRDSGTGANFVGGSGQYF	TGTGCCACCAGCAGGGACTCCGGGACAGGGGCTAATTTTGTCGGGGGCTCCGGGCAGTACTTC
TRBD1	TRBV27	TRBJ2-7	.	CASSYHPTGADEQYF	TGTGCCAGCAGTTACCATCCGACAGGGGCGGACGAGCAGTACTTC
.	TRBV4-2	TRBJ1-2	.	CASSQIGGEDYGYTF	TGTGCCAGCAGCCAAATAGGAGGGGAAGACTATGGCTACACCTTC
TRBD2	TRBV11-3	TRBJ2-7	.	CASSLGGGYEQYF	TGTGCCAGCAGCTTAGGGGGGGGCTACGAGCAGTACTTC
TRBD2	TRBV5-4	TRBJ2-3	.	CASSHTAGVRTDTQYF	TGTGCCAGCAGCCATACGGCGGGGGTACGTACAGATACGCAGTATTTT
.	TRBV5-1	TRBJ1-6	.	CASSHEPQGFNSPLHF	TGCGCCAGCAGCCACGAACCCCAGGGTTTTAATTCACCCCTCCACTTT
.	TRBV6-1	TRBJ1-1	.	CASSEARGRGNTEAFF	TGTGCCAGCAGTGAAGCGCGGGGGCGAGGGAACACTGAAGCTTTCTTT
TRBD1	TRBV12-5	TRBJ2-1	.	CASEWDRGNEQFF	TGTGCTAGTGAGTGGGACAGGGGGAATGAGCAGTTCTTC
TRBD2	TRBV29-1	TRBJ2-1	.	CSVEPGGRKTNEQFF	TGCAGCGTTGAACCTGGCGGGAGAAAAACCAATGAGCAGTTCTTC
.	TRBV2	TRBJ1-2	few	CASSPQGPNYGYTF	TGTGCCAGCAGCCCACAGGGCCCTAACTATGGCTACACCTTC
.	TRBV9	TRBJ1-3	.	CASSPPTSPKSGNTIYF	TGTGCCAGCAGCCCTCCGACTTCTCCTAAGTCCGGAAACACCATATATTTT
TRBD2	TRBV4-1	TRBJ2-5	.	CASSQAGGLGRETQYF	TGCGCCAGCAGCCAAGCGGGGGGTCTAGGGAGGGAGACCCAGTACTTC
.	TRBV6-5	TRBJ1-2	few	CASSYSREGYGYTF	TGTGCCAGCAGTTACTCCCGAGAGGGCTATGGCTACACCTTC
.	TRBV7-9	TRBJ1-1	.	CASSLGTPNTEAFF	TGTGCCAGCAGCTTAGGGACACCGAACACTGAAGCTTTCTTT
TRBD1	TRBV18	TRBJ1-1	.	CASSPQNQGAGTEAFF	TGTGCCAGCTCACCACAGAACCAGGGGGCAGGCACTGAAGCTTTCTTT
TRBD1	TRBV7-9	TRBJ1-1	.	CASSLRTGMGTEAFF	TGTGCCAGCAGCTTAAGGACAGGGATGGGAACTGAAGCTTTCTTT
TRBD1	TRBV4-3	TRBJ2-3	.	CASSHSTGDEQYF	TGCGCCAGCAGCCATTCGACAGGGGACGAGCAGTATTTT
.	TRBV5-4	TRBJ1-1	.	CASSLARGFNTEAFF	TGTGCCAGCAGCTTGGCCCGGGGGTTTAACACTGAAGCTTTCTTT
TRBD2	TRBV9	TRBJ2-1	.	CASSPLAGAPLRNNEQFF	TGTGCCAGCAGCCCCCTAGCGGGGGCGCCCCTTAGGAACAATGAGCAGTTCTTC
TRBD1	TRBV19	TRBJ1-2	.	CASSILAVTGALSYGYTF	TGTGCCAGTAGTATTTTAGCGGTGACAGGGGCCCTTAGCTATGGCTACACCTTC
TRBD1	TRBV28	TRBJ1-3	.	CASSLERGTGGNTIYF	TGTGCCAGCAGTTTGGAACGCGGGACAGGAGGAAACACCATATATTTT
.	TRBV28	TRBJ2-1	.	CASSLWSQSPYNEQFF	TGTGCCAGCAGTTTATGGAGCCAATCTCCCTACAATGAGCAGTTCTTC
TRBD1	TRBV7-3	TRBJ2-3	.	CASSHARDRGTDTQYF	TGTGCCAGCAGCCACGCGCGGGACAGGGGAACAGATACGCAGTATTTT
TRBD2	TRBV4-3	TRBJ2-1	.	CASSQERGPRLAGDRFF	TGCGCCAGCAGCCAAGAAAGGGGCCCGAGACTAGCGGGAGATAGATTCTTC
TRBD1	TRBV11-2	TRBJ1-6	once	CASSPQGQGSSVNSPLHF	TGTGCCAGCAGCCCCCAGGGACAGGGATCGTCGGTTAATTCACCCCTCCACTTT